One sample yielded the 9 T cell receptor beta chains listed below, sequenced in a study of blood T cells in healthy people across ages. Then a second PCR, running roughly 7 to 11 cycles, was carried out with a sample-barcoded 5' primer and a J-beta primer mix. TCRdb independently ran MiXCR on the 5' RACE reads; one entry per CDR3 protein. The sample lists under 800,000 distinct CDR3 sequences, around 21% occurring once. The sequencing sample was made of blood. These receptors all stem from a man aged 65 to 79 in good health.

This clonotype turned up a few times. The V gene is TRBV12-3 or TRBV12-4, the J gene TRBJ2-6; either TRBD1 or TRBD2 may fit D (5 bases each). The CDR3 consists of 17 residues. V gave up 3 bases and J gave up 0 bases, with 12 bases separating them. The CDR3 region has the DNA TGTGCCAGCAGTTTTGGGGACCTTAACTCTGGGGCCAACGTCCTGACTTTC. This translates into CASSFGDLNSGANVLTF.

As concerns this clonotype: The junction shows a germline mismatch at one end, possibly a read error. J is TRBJ2-1 and V is TRBV14, with D perhaps matching TRBD2 (5 bases). CDR1 is SGHDN, CDR2 FVKESK, per germline. CDR3 length: 14 residues. The CDR3 nucleotides read TGTGCCGGCAGCGGCCGAAGACTATACAATGAGCAGTTCTTC. Translating gives CAGSGRRLYNEQFF.

This chain joins TRBV3-1 and TRBJ1-4; weak D call: TRBD1 (5 bases). The CDR3 covers 15 residues. V lost 1 base and J lost 3, with 9 bases in between. Germline V gene data show CDR1 as LGHDT and CDR2 as YNNKEL (reference sequence). The CDR3: CASSQAVTANEKLFF. The CDR3 region has the DNA TGTGCCAGCAGCCAAGCGGTGACAGCTAATGAAAAACTGTTTTTT.

This clonotype appeared a few times. V and J are TRBV2 and TRBJ2-7, with TRBD1 matching 9 bases. V lost 7 bases and J lost 5; bases outside the gene matches: 6. Looked up from germline, CDR1 is SNHLY and CDR2 is FYNNEI. The CDR3 sequence is 13 residues long. The CDR3 here is CASNRDRVNEQYF. For the CDR3, the DNA is TGTGCCAGCAATCGGGACAGGGTCAACGAGCAGTACTTC.

In DNA form, the CDR3 reads TGCGCCAGCAGCTCAACTAGCGGGAGTTGGGAGACCCAGTACTTC. Translating it yields CASSSTSGSWETQYF. The chain combines TRBV5-1 with TRBJ2-5; 11 bases are shared with TRBD2. Trimming cost V 3 bases and J 5 bases; bases outside gene matches: 6. Germline CDR1 is SGHRS and CDR2 is YFSETQ. This CDR3 has 15 residues.

In its sample, this clonotype was seen a few times. In DNA form, the CDR3 reads TGCAGTGCAAGCCCCAGGGGGCTGGGGTACGAGCAGTACTTC. This encodes CSASPRGLGYEQYF. The gene calls are TRBV20-1 and TRBJ2-7; TRBD1 matches 8 bases. This CDR3 spans 14 amino acids. From germline, CDR1 is DFQATT and CDR2 SNEGSKA (reference sequence). J gave up 4 bases and V 6 bases, and 11 bases lay outside the gene matches.

The chain carries TRBV12-3 or TRBV12-4 and TRBJ2-6; D uncertain. The V gene lost 1 base and the J gene lost 0 bases, with 4 bases spanning the gap. The CDR3 has 15 amino acids. DNA of the CDR3: TGTGCCAGCAGTTTAGAGGACTCTGGGGCCAACGTCCTGACTTTC. It encodes CASSLEDSGANVLTF.

This clonotype was found a few times. This sequence joins TRBV20-1 and TRBJ2-3; the D is unclear. The V end lost 6 bases, the J end lost 4 bases, and 8 bases lay between the germline ends. The CDR3 has 11 amino acids. CDR1 and CDR2 (germline): DFQATT, SNEGSKA (reference sequence). The CDR3 nucleotides are TGCAGTGCCCTGAATCCAGATACGCAGTATTTT. It translates to CSALNPDTQYF.

The chain's CDR3 is CAIRTDQETQYF. CDR3 sequence (DNA): TGTGCCATCAGGACGGATCAAGAGACCCAGTACTTC. V is TRBV10-3 and J is TRBJ2-5, with D unclear. Trimming took off 6 bases at V and 2 bases at J, with 7 bases between the two ends. This CDR3 comprises 12 residues. Germline V gene lookup returns CDR1 ENHRY and CDR2 SYGVKD.